This section outlines one T cell receptor beta chain sequence together with its context. This record comes from a study of blood T cell repertoires in COVID-19. The wider study: Researchers got acute and convalescent COVID-19 samples from the United States, Italy and Spain. The analysed material was cDNA or gDNA that came from T cells, B-cell-depleted T cells, or PBMCs.

In the original workflow: Scientists estimated how many nucleated cells there were by amplifying reference gene primers. TCRdb's copy holds only in-frame clones and misses some; the assay was immunoSEQ multiplex PCR. The V and J calls and clone size come from that table; D and trimming were worked out from the DNA. The profile covers about 24,000 clones, with roughly 74% appearing a single time and over 6% taken by the ten largest. This CDR3 is 16 amino acids long. The germline V and J ends were trimmed by 1 base and 0 bases, with 9 bases remaining between them. CDR1 is MNHEY and CDR2 is SVGAGI in the germline V gene.

Input material: peripheral blood. The chain links TRBV6-5 to TRBJ2-2; D possibly corresponds to TRBD1 (6 bases). This sequence was found in a man aged 50-59 years with COVID-19, enrolled during active disease. The CDR3 DNA is TGTGCCAGCAGTTACTTAAGGACAGCGAACACCGGGGAGCTGTTTTTT. Protein: CASSYLRTANTGELFF.